The 25 T cell receptor beta chains below all came from one sample that was sequenced in a study of blood T cells in healthy people across ages. Primed by a sample-barcoded 5' primer and a J-beta primer mix, a second PCR proceeded for about 6 to 12 cycles. TCRdb re-derived calls from the 5' RACE reads in MiXCR, one entry per CDR3 protein. The sample shows around 750,000 distinct CDR3 sequences, around half of them seen only once. Sequencing input: blood. These receptors originate from a man older than 75 in good health.

This clonotype showed up just a few times. This chain uses TRBV12-3 or TRBV12-4 with TRBJ1-4, with D unresolved. Trimming removed 6 bases at V and 5 bases at J, with 13 bases between. CDR3 length equals 14 residues. CDR3 sequence reads: CASRLRLGNEKLFF. In DNA form, the CDR3 reads TGTGCCAGCAGGCTACGGCTGGGGAATGAAAAACTGTTTTTT.

The CDR3 nucleotides are TGTGCCAGCAGCTCGACAGGGTGGCAGACCCAGTACTTC. Its translation is CASSSTGWQTQYF. V and J are TRBV11-2 and TRBJ2-5, with TRBD1 identical over 7 bases. Germline CDR1 is SGHAT and CDR2 is FQNNGV. V was pared by 4 bases and J by 6 bases, with 5 bases of the junction left unmatched. CDR3 length: 13 residues.

This clonotype was observed a handful of times. The V call is TRBV7-9, the J call TRBJ2-4; the D call may be TRBD1 or TRBD2 (6 bases each). The CDR3 spans 13 residues. The V gene's germline CDR1 is SEHNR and CDR2 FQNEAQ (reference sequence). Trimming took off 3 bases at V and 13 bases at J, with 16 bases between the two ends. The CDR3 region has the DNA TGTGCCAGCAGCTTTGTCGGGGGCCGGGTGCAGTACTTC. Amino acids: CASSFVGGRVQYF.

This clonotype was seen a few times. V is TRBV7-9 and J is TRBJ1-1; tentative D call: TRBD1 (6 bases). Between the trimmed V and J ends, which lost 4 bases and 4 bases, there was a span of 19 bases. There are 16 residues in the CDR3. CDR1 is SEHNR and CDR2 is FQNEAQ in the germline V gene (reference sequence). CDR3 in DNA: TGTGCCAGCAGCTCTCCTTCGGGAGGGGGGGGCACTGAAGCTTTCTTT. It is translated as CASSSPSGGGGTEAFF.

V is TRBV7-3 and J is TRBJ2-7; 16 positions agree with TRBD2. With 5 bases clipped from V and 1 base from J, the junction kept 8 bases outside the gene matches. The CDR3 loop spans 18 amino acids. Germline V gene lookup returns CDR1 SGHTA and CDR2 FQGTGA. CDR3 coding DNA: TGTGCCAGCAGCCTCCAGGGACTAGCGGGAGGGAGGTCCTACGAGCAGTACTTC. This translates into CASSLQGLAGGRSYEQYF.

This clonotype was detected only a few times. The chain uses TRBV11-2 and TRBJ2-1, with D unclear. With 7 bases removed from V and 7 bases from J, the gap between germline ends came to 11 bases. Germline V gene data show CDR1 as SGHAT and CDR2 as FQNNGV. The CDR3 has 12 residues. CDR3 loop: CASTEQRNEQFF. CDR3 coding DNA: TGTGCCAGCACCGAGCAGAGGAATGAGCAGTTCTTC. The whole variable domain, filled in from reference TRBV11-2 and TRBJ2-1, reads EAGVAQSPRYKIIEKRQSVAFWCNPISGHATLYWYQQILGQGPKLLIQFQNNGVVDDSQLPKDRFSAERLKGVDSTLKIQPAKLEDSAVYLCASTEQRNEQFFGPGTRLTVL.

A few counts support this clonotype. The chain is built from TRBV24-1 and TRBJ2-3, with TRBD1 matching over 8 bases. Germline V gives CDR1 KGHDR, CDR2 SFDVKD. V trimming: 1 base; J trimming: 0 bases; junction bases outside the gene matches: 5. The length of the CDR3 is 17 residues. In nucleotides, the CDR3 is TGTGCCACCAGTGATTTAGGTCAGGGGGCTAGCACAGATACGCAGTATTTT. Protein sequence: CATSDLGQGASTDTQYF.

This rearrangement joins TRBV2 to TRBJ2-1; 12 nucleotides line up with TRBD2. CDR3 size: 15 residues. Per germline, CDR1 SNHLY and CDR2 FYNNEI. The V gene end was trimmed by 6 bases and the J gene end by 6 bases; junction bases not matched to a gene: 6. CDR3 DNA: TGTGCCAGCAGAGCACTAGCGGGAGGCCCCAATGAGCAGTTCTTC. It is translated as CASRALAGGPNEQFF.

The V and J genes are TRBV7-2 and TRBJ1-6; weak D call: TRBD1 (6 bases). V dropped 1 base and J dropped 13 bases, with 11 bases sitting between them. Germline V gene sequence: CDR1 SGHTA, CDR2 FQGNSA. CDR3 size: 13 residues. CDR3 region: CASSLDRAGPLHF. In DNA, the CDR3 is TGTGCCAGCAGCTTAGACAGGGCCGGTCCCCTCCACTTT. The whole variable domain, filled in from reference TRBV7-2 and TRBJ1-6, reads GAGVSQSPSNKVTEKGKDVELRCDPISGHTALYWYRQSLGQGLEFLIYFQGNSAPDKSGLPSDRFSAERTGGSVSTLTIQRTQQEDSAVYLCASSLDRAGPLHFGNGTRLTVT.

This clonotype was seen a few times. The chain recombines TRBV20-1 with TRBJ2-7, with 10 bases that match TRBD2. The CDR3 consists of 14 residues. With 6 bases clipped from V and 7 bases from J, the junction kept 12 bases outside the gene matches. Germline V lookup: CDR1 DFQATT, CDR2 SNEGSKA (reference sequence). The CDR3 bases are TGCAGTGCCTCCCAAGCGGGAGGGCCGAGAGAGCAGTACTTC. Translating it yields CSASQAGGPREQYF.

The chain is built from TRBV4-1 and TRBJ2-4, with D perhaps matching TRBD2 (6 bases). The length of the CDR3 is 17 residues. Trimming left V 4 bases short and J 2 bases short, with 18 bases between. CDR1 is MGHRA, CDR2 YSYEKL, per germline. DNA for the CDR3: TGCGCCAGCAGCCCCGGGACGGGAGAAGGGACCAAAAACATTCAGTACTTC. This translates into CASSPGTGEGTKNIQYF.

This clonotype was seen just once. The chain is built from TRBV12-3 or TRBV12-4 and TRBJ1-1, with D perhaps TRBD1 (6 bases). The CDR3 has 15 amino acids. V dropped 5 bases and J dropped 1 base, with 14 bases sitting between them. The CDR3, as DNA: TGTGCCAGCAGTCCCCTGGGACATCAGAACACTGAAGCTTTCTTT. Protein sequence: CASSPLGHQNTEAFF.

The sample holds a few counts of this clonotype. This rearrangement joins TRBV6-5 to TRBJ2-7; D may be TRBD1 (6 bases). V was clipped by 3 bases and J by 0 bases, with 12 bases between them. Per germline, CDR1 MNHEY and CDR2 SVGAGI. The CDR3 has 15 residues. This CDR3 is CASSYAGARSYEQYF. The CDR3, as DNA: TGTGCCAGCAGTTATGCAGGGGCGCGCTCCTACGAGCAGTACTTC.

The chain joins TRBV7-2 to TRBJ1-2; 7 bases fit TRBD1. V lost 8 bases, J lost 3 bases, and 12 bases stayed unmatched. This CDR3 spans 15 amino acids. Looked up from germline, CDR1 is SGHTA and CDR2 is FQGNSA. The CDR3 DNA follows: TGTGCCAGCGCCATCGGGGCAGGGGGATACTATGGCTACACCTTC. Translation gives CASAIGAGGYYGYTF.

On this clonotype itself: A read error is possible here, since a much larger clone lies one base away. This chain uses TRBV29-1 with TRBJ2-3; D unresolved. In germline, CDR1 is SQVTM, CDR2 ANQGSEA. This CDR3 contains 10 residues. The CDR3 DNA reads as TGCAGCGGGGGTTCAGATGCGCAGTATTTT. Protein sequence: CSGGSDAQYF.

J is TRBJ1-2 and V is TRBV20-1, with TRBD1 identical over 10 bases. The CDR3 loop spans 16 amino acids. Trimming cost V 1 base and J 8 bases; bases outside gene matches: 13. Germline CDR1 DFQATT, CDR2 SNEGSKA (reference sequence). CDR3 protein: CSARGVLGTGAKGYTF. The CDR3 nucleotides are TGCAGTGCTAGAGGGGTTTTGGGGACAGGGGCTAAAGGCTACACCTTC.

The genes are TRBV4-2 and TRBJ2-1, with D unresolved. The length of the CDR3 is 14 residues. Per the germline V gene, CDR1 is LGHNA and CDR2 is YNFKEQ. V dropped 1 base and J dropped 6 bases, with 10 bases sitting between them. This CDR3 is CASSQGPGINEQFF. The DNA of the CDR3 is TGTGCCAGCAGCCAAGGCCCTGGAATCAATGAGCAGTTCTTC.

The chain is built from TRBV20-1 and TRBJ2-1; 10 bases line up with TRBD2. Trimming removed 1 base from V and 13 bases from J; junction bases left unmatched: 13. This CDR3 has 15 residues. CDR1 and CDR2 from the germline V gene are DFQATT and SNEGSKA (reference sequence). CDR3 in DNA: TGCAGTGCTAGAGTCCTAGCGGGAGTTTCGGAGACCCAGTTCTTC. Translated, it gives CSARVLAGVSETQFF.

With respect to this clonotype: Germline and junction disagree at one end, which may indicate a read error. CDR3 in amino acids: CASSLGGGRENTKAFF. The DNA of the CDR3 is TGTGCCAGCAGCTTAGGGGGAGGACGGGAGAACACTAAAGCTTTCTTT. The J gene is TRBJ1-1, the V gene TRBV7-6; D gene unclear. Germline CDR1 SGHVS, CDR2 FNYEAQ. There are 16 residues in the CDR3.

The chain employs TRBV11-2 and TRBJ2-3; 10 bases are a match to TRBD2. The CDR3 loop spans 16 amino acids. Looked up from germline, CDR1 is SGHAT and CDR2 is FQNNGV. V lost 1 base and J lost 14; bases outside the gene matches: 15. CDR3 DNA sequence: TGTGCCAGCAGCTTAGCCAGCGGGAGGGATAGGAGATACGCGTATTTT. Translated, it gives CASSLASGRDRRYAYF.

This CDR3 reads CSARDFSGAGNQPQHF. The CDR3 coding sequence is TGCAGTGCTAGAGATTTTTCCGGGGCCGGCAATCAGCCCCAGCATTTT. The rearrangement joins TRBV20-1 to TRBJ1-5; a possible D gene is TRBD1 (5 bases). Looked up from germline, CDR1 is DFQATT and CDR2 is SNEGSKA (reference sequence). Trimming stripped 0 bases from V and 2 bases from J, with 14 bases between. The CDR3 contains 16 residues.

This clonotype was counted many times. This rearrangement joins TRBV6-5 to TRBJ2-7; D remains unclear. The CDR3 is 12 amino acids. Deletions cut 6 bases from V and 4 bases from J, with 10 bases between. The germline CDR1 and CDR2 sequences are MNHEY and SVGAGI. CDR3 protein: CASRDAVYEQYF. The CDR3 region has the DNA TGTGCCAGCAGGGACGCCGTGTACGAGCAGTACTTC.

This clonotype was detected ten times or more. The chain recombines TRBV29-1 with TRBJ2-1; a possible D gene is TRBD2 (5 bases). This CDR3 is built from 13 residues. From germline, CDR1 is SQVTM and CDR2 ANQGSEA. CDR3 protein: CSSGVSSYNEQFF. CDR3 sequence (DNA): TGCAGTTCCGGGGTAAGCTCCTACAATGAGCAGTTCTTC.

V usage is TRBV12-3 or TRBV12-4 and J usage is TRBJ2-1; 9 nucleotides agree with TRBD1. V lost 2 bases to trimming and J lost 3 bases; unmatched junction nucleotides: 11. There are 18 residues in the CDR3. CDR3 in amino acids: CASSLSPLDRGLYNEQFF. Here the CDR3 DNA reads TGTGCCAGCAGTTTAAGCCCCTTGGACAGGGGACTCTACAATGAGCAGTTCTTC.

This clonotype showed up just once. The DNA of the CDR3 is TGTGCCAGCAAACGAGAGCCCCACACTGAAGCTTTCTTT. As protein: CASKREPHTEAFF. The chain links TRBV2 to TRBJ1-1; D is undetermined. The CDR3 contains 13 residues. V lost 7 bases, J lost 3 bases, and 12 bases lay in between. Looked up from germline, CDR1 is SNHLY and CDR2 is FYNNEI.